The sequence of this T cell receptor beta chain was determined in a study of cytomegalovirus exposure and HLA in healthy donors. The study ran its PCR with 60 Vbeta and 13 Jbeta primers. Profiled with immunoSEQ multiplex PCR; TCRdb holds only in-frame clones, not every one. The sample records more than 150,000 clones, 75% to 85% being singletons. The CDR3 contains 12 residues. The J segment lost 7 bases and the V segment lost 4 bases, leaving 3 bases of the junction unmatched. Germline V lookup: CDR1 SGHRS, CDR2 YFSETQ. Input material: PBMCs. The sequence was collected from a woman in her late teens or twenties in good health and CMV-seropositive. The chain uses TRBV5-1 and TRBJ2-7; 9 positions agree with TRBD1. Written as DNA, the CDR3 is TGCGCCAGCAGCCGGACAGGGGAGGAGCAGTACGTC. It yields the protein CASSRTGEEQYV.